This T cell receptor (beta chain) was sequenced during a study of blood T cell repertoires in COVID-19. Overall study: The samples span acute and convalescent COVID-19 from the United States, Italy and Spain.

In the source study's methods: Reference gene primer amplification yielded estimated nucleated cell counts. Produced via immunoSEQ multiplex PCR; TCRdb's table is partial and in-frame only. V, J and clone size are taken as reported in that table, and D and trimming were inferred from the DNA itself. The table shows approximately 180,000 clones, with more than 75% occurring only once. V was trimmed by 1 base and J by 11 bases, leaving 8 bases between them. The CDR3 length is 11 residues. CDR1 is SGHDT, CDR2 YYEEEE, per germline. The rearrangement joins TRBV5-6 to TRBJ2-3; a weak D match, TRBD2 (5 bases). The clonotype comes from a woman aged 50 to 60 with acute COVID-19. The sequencing sample was made of PBMCs or T cells enriched from blood (not recorded which). CDR3: CASSLWEKQYF. The CDR3 DNA reads as TGTGCCAGCAGCTTGTGGGAGAAGCAGTATTTT.